Described below is a single TCR beta chain sequence and its context. Its antigen is as yet unknown. TCRdb's copy holds only in-frame clones and misses some; the assay was immunoSEQ multiplex PCR. Of 60,000 to 75,000 clones listed, 84% are singletons. This sample was taken from a study of T cells in localized non-small cell lung cancer. Overall study findings and caveats: The highest T cell clonality was in uninvolved adjacent lung, above tumor.

V lost 0 bases and J lost 7, with 10 bases in between. This CDR3 has 14 amino acids. Germline loops: CDR1 SGHDN, CDR2 FVKESK. The receptor's source is a female donor older than 55 with stage I lung adenocarcinoma. The V and J genes are TRBV14 and TRBJ2-1; D gene unclear. Specimen: peripheral blood, collected before any cancer treatment. CDR3 amino acids: CASSQDRLINEQFF. The CDR3 nucleotides are TGTGCCAGCAGCCAAGATCGTCTAATTAATGAGCAGTTCTTC.